Below are 18 T cell receptor beta chains sequenced from a single sample in a study of OX40 agonist ivuxolimab in advanced cancers. The method was immunoSEQ multiplex PCR; TCRdb's version includes in-frame clones alone and lacks a portion of them. The sample records 37,000 or so clones, approximately 90% being singletons. The specimen comprised CD4+ or CD8+ T cells sorted from blood, sampled in a trial of the OX40 agonist ivuxolimab. Receptors were obtained from an adult with an advanced solid tumor such as melanoma, head and neck, liver or kidney cancer.

CDR3 amino acids: CASSDTGKNSPLHF. Here the CDR3 DNA reads TGTGCCAGCAGCGACACAGGGAAGAATTCACCCCTCCACTTT. The chain recombines TRBV6-5 with TRBJ1-6; a possible D gene is TRBD1 (6 bases). Trimming shortened V by 6 bases and J by 7 bases, and 13 bases separated the two germline ends. The CDR3 sequence is 14 residues long. Germline V gene lookup returns CDR1 MNHEY and CDR2 SVGAGI.

The sample holds one count of this clone. The V gene is TRBV19, the J gene TRBJ2-3, with 12 nucleotides matching TRBD2. The CDR3 is 15 amino acids. Germline V gene sequence: CDR1 LNHDA, CDR2 SQIVND (reference sequence). J lost 2 bases, V lost 6 bases, and 3 bases had no gene match. Here the CDR3 reads CASRRLAGATDTQYF. Here the CDR3 DNA reads TGTGCCAGTAGAAGACTAGCGGGGGCCACAGATACGCAGTATTTT. Full variable domain (remainder filled in from reference TRBV19 and TRBJ2-3): DGGITQSPKYLFRKEGQNVTLSCEQNLNHDAMYWYRQDPGQGLRLIYYSQIVNDFQKGDIAEGYSVSREKKESFPLTVTSAQKNPTAFYLCASRRLAGATDTQYFGPGTRLTVL.

The chain joins TRBV5-1 to TRBJ2-1, with TRBD1 matching 8 bases. The CDR3 contains 17 residues. Trimming at V came to 0 bases and at J to 0 bases, leaving 5 bases not matched to a gene. Germline V gene data show CDR1 as SGHRS and CDR2 as YFSETQ. CDR3 sequence: CASSLGQGSSSYNEQFF. For the CDR3, the DNA is TGCGCCAGCAGCTTGGGACAGGGGTCGAGCTCCTACAATGAGCAGTTCTTC. The entire variable domain, with the rest obtained from reference TRBV5-1 and TRBJ2-1, is as follows: KAGVTQTPRYLIKTRGQQVTLSCSPISGHRSVSWYQQTPGQGLQFLFEYFSETQRNKGNFPGRFSGRQFSNSRSEMNVSTLELGDSALYLCASSLGQGSSSYNEQFFGPGTRLTVL.

The V gene is TRBV28, the J gene TRBJ2-2, with D hard to call. The germline V and J ends were trimmed by 6 bases and 1 base, with 6 bases remaining between them. Germline assignment: CDR1 MDHEN and CDR2 SYDVKM. CDR3 length: 13 residues. CDR3 sequence (DNA): TGTGCCAGCAGCAAGAGGAACACCGGGGAGCTGTTTTTT. It specifies CASSKRNTGELFF.

This clone was found once. This sequence joins TRBV9 and TRBJ1-6; D perhaps matches TRBD1 (5 bases). The CDR3 is 14 residues long. Germline CDR1 SGDLS, CDR2 YYNGEE. V gave up 0 bases and J gave up 5 bases, with 6 bases separating them. CDR3 protein: CASSVGGDNSPLHF. Here the CDR3 DNA reads TGTGCCAGCAGCGTAGGAGGGGATAATTCACCCCTCCACTTT.

This clone was counted between two and nine times. The CDR3 loop reads CASSPVIRQGAGDTQYF. DNA of the CDR3: TGTGCCAGCAGCCCCGTAATTAGACAGGGGGCAGGGGATACGCAGTATTTT. The chain links TRBV7-9 to TRBJ2-3; TRBD1 matches 10 bases. The CDR3 runs to 17 residues. The germline gives CDR1 SEHNR, CDR2 FQNEAQ (reference sequence). J gave up 6 bases and V 5 bases, and 14 bases lay outside the gene matches.

The chain is built from TRBV30 and TRBJ1-3, with 7 bases fitting TRBD1. The germline gives CDR1 GTSNPN, CDR2 SVGIG (reference sequence). The CDR3 spans 17 residues. J was trimmed by 3 bases and V by 2 bases; bases with no gene match: 13. The CDR3 loop reads CAWSTFRYRGNGNTIYF. The CDR3 DNA sequence: TGTGCCTGGAGTACCTTTCGTTACAGGGGTAATGGAAACACCATATATTTT.

The chain carries TRBV5-1 and TRBJ1-4, with a weak D call TRBD1 (5 bases). This CDR3 contains 15 residues. Germline lookup yields CDR1 SGHRS and CDR2 YFSETQ. Trimming cost V 5 bases and J 0 bases, with 11 bases left between them. CDR3 DNA: TGCGCCAGCAGAAGACAGTCTGCAACTAATGAAAAACTGTTTTTT. Translation gives CASRRQSATNEKLFF.

J is TRBJ1-5 and V is TRBV2; no definite D call. The CDR3 is 13 residues long. With 7 bases removed from V and 0 bases from J, the gap between germline ends came to 7 bases. CDR1 is SNHLY, CDR2 FYNNEI, per germline. The CDR3 region is CASTGYSNQPQHF. The CDR3 DNA reads TGTGCCAGCACGGGCTATAGCAATCAGCCCCAGCATTTT.

The chain combines TRBV4-3 with TRBJ2-5; D remains unclear. The CDR3 runs to 15 residues. V was shortened by 0 bases and J by 7 bases, with 15 bases between the two germline ends. Germline V lookup: CDR1 LGHNA, CDR2 YSLEER. The CDR3 region has the DNA TGCGCCAGCAGCCAAGATGGCGCCGGCGGCAGGACCCAGTACTTC. Protein product: CASSQDGAGGRTQYF.

The chain is built from TRBV5-1 and TRBJ2-1; TRBD2 might be the D (5 bases). The CDR3 is 15 residues long. The germline CDR1 and CDR2 sequences are SGHRS and YFSETQ. V was clipped by 4 bases and J by 3 bases, with 14 bases between them. The CDR3 DNA reads TGCGCCAGCAGCATGGAGGACGGCAGCTACAATGAGCAGTTCTTC. Its protein is CASSMEDGSYNEQFF.

This chain uses TRBV7-9 with TRBJ2-7, with 8 nucleotides matching TRBD1. CDR3 length: 15 amino acids. Trimming removed 5 bases from V and 5 bases from J; junction bases left unmatched: 11. Germline-derived CDR1 and CDR2 are SEHNR and FQNEAQ (reference sequence). The CDR3 DNA follows: TGTGCCAGCAGCCCATATCGGACAGGGACAGACGAGCAGTACTTC. As protein: CASSPYRTGTDEQYF.

The CDR3 nucleotides read TGTGCCAGCAACTTTTTCGGAGCCGGGACAAACCACGAGCAGTACTTC. It codes for CASNFFGAGTNHEQYF. The V and J genes are TRBV5-4 and TRBJ2-5; weak D call: TRBD1 (6 bases). The DNA matches TRBJ2-7 better at its end, which makes the J call doubtful. The germline CDR1 and CDR2 sequences are SGHNT and YYREEE (reference sequence). CDR3 length: 16 residues.

The chain recombines TRBV5-1 with TRBJ1-1, with TRBD1 identical over 7 bases. The CDR3 is 13 residues long. J gave up 4 bases and V 6 bases, and 6 bases lay outside the gene matches. Germline V gene lookup returns CDR1 SGHRS and CDR2 YFSETQ. The DNA of the CDR3 is TGCGCCAGCACAAGACAGGGAGGCACTGAAGCTTTCTTT. This gives the protein CASTRQGGTEAFF.

This clone was detected once. The chain uses TRBV7-5 and TRBJ2-1. TRBV7-5 is termed a pseudogene. This CDR3 contains 16 residues. The CDR3 sequence is CARSPTPRGPQCEQFF. CDR3 nucleotides: TGTGCCAGAAGCCCCACCCCACGGGGGCCCCAGTGTGAGCAGTTCTTC.

In this sample, this clone turned up once. One end of the junction does not line up with germline, which may come from a read error. This chain uses TRBV19 with TRBJ1-2; possible D gene TRBD1, 5 bases. The CDR3 has 11 residues. CDR1 is LNHDA, CDR2 SQIVND, per germline (reference sequence). This chain's CDR3 is CASSLDSGYTF. CDR3 DNA sequence: TGTGCCAGTAGTTTAGACAGTGGCTACACCTTC.

This clone was detected only a few times. The gene calls are TRBV7-6 and TRBJ1-2, with D perhaps TRBD1 (6 bases). In germline, CDR1 is SGHVS, CDR2 FNYEAQ. The V gene lost 4 bases and the J gene lost 8 bases, with 20 bases spanning the gap. The CDR3 spans 15 residues. The chain's CDR3 is CASSSLRGGTGGYTF. The CDR3 DNA is TGTGCCAGCAGCTCCCTTAGGGGGGGGACTGGGGGCTACACCTTC.

This clone was found once. The V call is TRBV30, the J call TRBJ1-3; D unclear. CDR1 is GTSNPN and CDR2 is SVGIG in the germline V gene (reference sequence). The V end was cut by 4 bases, the J end by 0 bases, with 13 bases between. The CDR3 consists of 15 residues. DNA for the CDR3: TGTGCCTGGACTCAAGGGCCGTTCTCTGGAAACACCATATATTTT. Translation: CAWTQGPFSGNTIYF.